The 30 T cell receptor beta chains below all came from one sample that was sequenced in a study of T cell responses to AZD1222 COVID-19 vaccine. Assay: immunoSEQ multiplex PCR; the TCRdb copy retains only in-frame clones and omits some. The top ten hold about 2.4% of the sample, which has 90,000 to 150,000 clones, about nine tenths seen once. This sample comprised peripheral blood, obtained on day 0 of AZD1222 vaccination. The source of these receptors is an adult in good health.

This sequence joins TRBV5-6 and TRBJ2-7; D is tentatively TRBD1 or TRBD2 (5 bases each). The germline V gene encodes CDR1 SGHDT and CDR2 YYEEEE. There are 15 residues in the CDR3. Trimming shortened V by 4 bases and J by 0 bases, and 14 bases separated the two germline ends. CDR3 amino acids: CASSLNPGSSYEQYF. Here the CDR3 DNA reads TGTGCCAGCAGCCTCAACCCAGGGAGCTCCTACGAGCAGTACTTC.

V gene TRBV18 combines with J gene TRBJ2-5, with 7 positions matching TRBD2. The V gene end was trimmed by 2 bases and the J gene end by 2 bases; junction bases not matched to a gene: 2. This CDR3 is 14 amino acids long. In germline, CDR1 is KGHSH, CDR2 LQKENI. The CDR3 spells CASSPSSGQETQYF. The CDR3 DNA follows: TGTGCCAGCTCACCAAGTAGCGGGCAAGAGACCCAGTACTTC.

This clone was detected only a few times. V usage is TRBV5-6 and J usage is TRBJ1-2, with 7 bases lining up with TRBD1. The V and J ends lost 3 bases and 0 bases, in that order; junction bases with no gene match: 2. This CDR3 region has 14 residues. Per germline, CDR1 SGHDT and CDR2 YYEEEE. The chain's CDR3 is CASSSGTANYGYTF. The CDR3 coding sequence is TGTGCCAGCAGCTCGGGGACAGCTAACTATGGCTACACCTTC. Combining the CDR3 with reference TRBV5-6 and TRBJ1-2 gives the whole variable domain DAGVTQSPTHLIKTRGQQVTLRCSPKSGHDTVSWYQQALGQGPQFIFQYYEEEERQRGNFPDRFSGHQFPNYSSELNVNALLLGDSALYLCASSSGTANYGYTFGSGTRLTVV.

The V gene is TRBV4-2, the J gene TRBJ2-7; 10 bases align to TRBD1. J gave up 5 bases and V 4 bases, and 8 bases lay outside the gene matches. Germline V CDR1 and CDR2: LGHNA, YNFKEQ. The CDR3 has 15 amino acids. The CDR3 is CASSPLGQGGNEQYF. The DNA for the CDR3 is TGTGCCAGCAGCCCCTTAGGACAGGGGGGCAACGAGCAGTACTTC.

The CDR3 sequence: CASSLQETQYF. In nucleotides, the CDR3 is TGTGCCAGCAGCCTCCAAGAGACCCAGTACTTC. The V gene is TRBV7-9, the J gene TRBJ2-5, with no clear D. Trimming left V 5 bases short and J 1 base short, with 2 bases between. Germline V gene data show CDR1 as SEHNR and CDR2 as FQNEAQ (reference sequence). This CDR3 is built from 11 residues.

This rearrangement joins TRBV29-1 to TRBJ1-5; D not certain. Germline CDR1 reads SQVTM; CDR2 reads ANQGSEA. The CDR3 length is 13 residues. With 7 bases removed from V and 3 bases from J, the gap between germline ends came to 13 bases. CDR3 sequence reads: CSARSGPNQPQHF. The CDR3 nucleotides are TGCAGCGCGAGGTCAGGCCCCAATCAGCCCCAGCATTTT. The complete variable domain, with remaining parts taken from reference TRBV29-1 and TRBJ1-5, reads SAVISQKPSRDICQRGTSLTIQCQVDSQVTMMFWYRQQPGQSLTLIATANQGSEATYESGFVIDKFPISRPNLTFSTLTVSNMSPEDSSIYLCSARSGPNQPQHFGDGTRLSIL.

This chain links TRBV10-3 with TRBJ2-6, with TRBD2 identical over 9 bases. Germline V gives CDR1 ENHRY, CDR2 SYGVKD. The V segment lost 11 bases and the J segment 4 bases; nucleotides outside the gene matches: 9. This CDR3 spans 15 amino acids. The CDR3 sequence is CASGASGTGANVLTF. CDR3 coding DNA: TGTGCCTCTGGGGCTAGCGGGACAGGGGCCAACGTCCTGACTTTC.

The chain carries TRBV14 and TRBJ2-5; 7 bases align to TRBD1. The germline V gene has CDR1 SGHDN and CDR2 FVKESK. CDR3 length: 14 residues. The V and J ends lost 1 base and 4 bases, in that order; junction bases with no gene match: 3. CDR3 region: CASSQGRGRETQYF. The DNA for the CDR3 is TGTGCCAGCAGCCAAGGCAGGGGGAGAGAGACCCAGTACTTC.

The CDR3 sequence: CASSQGARITGELFF. The CDR3 region has the DNA TGTGCCAGCAGCCAGGGGGCGCGTATCACCGGGGAGCTGTTTTTT. The chain is built from TRBV27 and TRBJ2-2, with 8 bases identical to TRBD1. V was clipped by 6 bases and J by 4 bases; unmatched bases: 7. The CDR3 covers 15 residues. From germline, CDR1 is MNHEY and CDR2 SMNVEV (reference sequence).

The chain employs TRBV27 and TRBJ2-4; D is possibly TRBD1 (5 bases). V gave up 5 bases and J gave up 0 bases, with 14 bases separating them. CDR1 is MNHEY and CDR2 is SMNVEV in the germline V gene (reference sequence). The CDR3 contains 16 residues. The CDR3 coding sequence is TGTGCCAGCAGTCCAGTACAGGCTCTAGCCAAAAACATTCAGTACTTC. Its translation is CASSPVQALAKNIQYF.

The V gene is TRBV29-1, the J gene TRBJ1-5, with D perhaps matching TRBD1 (5 bases). V was trimmed by 4 bases and J by 9 bases, leaving 16 bases between them. The CDR3 has 13 amino acids. CDR1 is SQVTM, CDR2 ANQGSEA, per germline. The CDR3 region has the DNA TGCAGCGTTGTCTGGGGGGTTCAAGGGCCCCAGCATTTT. It specifies CSVVWGVQGPQHF.

The chain recombines TRBV5-4 with TRBJ2-5; 8 nucleotides match TRBD2. Germline CDR1 is SGHNT and CDR2 is YYREEE (reference sequence). This CDR3 region has 16 residues. With 5 bases clipped from V and 9 bases from J, the junction kept 18 bases outside the gene matches. CDR3 sequence: CASSPAGGSTRAAQYF. CDR3 in DNA: TGTGCCAGCAGTCCCGCGGGAGGCTCCACGAGGGCGGCCCAGTACTTC.

In this sample, this clone turned up many times. This chain connects TRBV4-2 to TRBJ1-2, with D maybe TRBD1 (6 bases). This CDR3 spans 14 amino acids. Trimming took off 4 bases at V and 7 bases at J, with 16 bases between the two ends. CDR1 and CDR2 from the germline V gene are LGHNA and YNFKEQ. The CDR3 loop is CASSPDGGLGGYTF. CDR3 DNA sequence: TGTGCCAGCAGCCCTGATGGGGGGCTGGGTGGCTACACCTTC.

The chain joins TRBV7-2 to TRBJ2-7; tentatively, D is TRBD2 (6 bases). The CDR3 runs 14 residues. In germline, CDR1 is SGHTA, CDR2 FQGNSA. V gave up 4 bases and J gave up 3 bases, with 13 bases separating them. The CDR3 region is CASSWRDVDYEQYF. The CDR3 nucleotides read TGTGCCAGCAGCTGGCGGGACGTAGACTACGAGCAGTACTTC.

The CDR3 sequence: CASSLAGIGGETQYF. CDR3 coding DNA: TGTGCCAGCAGCTTAGCGGGTATTGGAGGAGAGACCCAGTACTTC. The rearrangement joins TRBV7-2 to TRBJ2-5; D possibly corresponds to TRBD2 (5 bases). V dropped 0 bases and J dropped 4 bases, with 12 bases sitting between them. CDR1 and CDR2 (germline): SGHTA, FQGNSA. The length of the CDR3 is 15 residues.

This clone is a singleton in its sample. The chain employs TRBV6-5 and TRBJ2-5; D may be TRBD2 (5 bases). Germline lookup yields CDR1 MNHEY and CDR2 SVGAGI. The V end was cut by 4 bases, the J end by 5 bases, with 17 bases between. The CDR3 sequence is 15 residues long. The CDR3 coding sequence is TGTGCCAGCAGTTTTCTTGGAGGAAGCCGGGAGACCCAGTACTTC. Amino acid sequence: CASSFLGGSRETQYF.

The chain has TRBV3-1 (or the pseudogene TRBV3-2) and TRBJ2-5, with D unresolved. This CDR3 is built from 15 residues. CDR1 and CDR2 from the germline V gene are LGHDT and YNNKEL (reference sequence). The germline V and J ends were trimmed by 1 base and 2 bases, with 11 bases remaining between them. The DNA for the CDR3 is TGTGCCAGCAGCCAAGCTATTTTGTCTCAAGAGACCCAGTACTTC. This encodes CASSQAILSQETQYF.

Here the CDR3 DNA reads TGTGCCAGCAGCTTAGTAGCTGCCAATGAGCAGTTCTTC. This translates into CASSLVAANEQFF. This chain uses TRBV13 with TRBJ2-1, with no clear D. The CDR3 covers 13 residues. Germline CDR1 is PRHDT and CDR2 is FYEKMQ (reference sequence). V was clipped by 1 base and J by 6 bases, with 7 bases between them.

The gene calls are TRBV4-2 and TRBJ2-7, with D unresolved. The V and J ends lost 0 bases and 5 bases respectively, with 8 bases between them. CDR1 and CDR2 from the germline V gene are LGHNA and YNFKEQ. The CDR3 covers 13 residues. The CDR3 DNA is TGTGCCAGCAGCCAAGATTTCCTCGACGAGCAGTACTTC. Translation: CASSQDFLDEQYF.

Only one count was recorded for this clone. The chain joins TRBV9 to TRBJ1-5; no reliable D call. The CDR3 spans 13 residues. Trimming took 0 bases from V and 9 from J, leaving 10 bases between them. Germline V gene lookup returns CDR1 SGDLS and CDR2 YYNGEE. CDR3: CASSVVEGSPQHF. Written as DNA, the CDR3 is TGTGCCAGCAGCGTAGTTGAAGGTTCGCCCCAGCATTTT.

This chain links TRBV5-4 with TRBJ1-5; D gene uncertain. With 0 bases removed from V and 0 bases from J, the gap between germline ends came to 7 bases. The CDR3 has 15 amino acids. Germline CDR1 SGHNT, CDR2 YYREEE (reference sequence). Here the CDR3 reads CASSLGRDSNQPQHF. The CDR3 region has the DNA TGTGCCAGCAGCTTGGGGAGGGATAGCAATCAGCCCCAGCATTTT.

The chain employs TRBV30 and TRBJ1-5; D gene uncertain. The CDR3 contains 9 residues. The germline V gene encodes CDR1 GTSNPN and CDR2 SVGIG (reference sequence). V lost 8 bases, J lost 4 bases, and 3 bases lay in between. The CDR3 DNA is TGTGCCCTGAATCAGCCCCAGCATTTT. Translating it yields CALNQPQHF.

V gene TRBV12-5 combines with J gene TRBJ2-1; D is possibly TRBD2 (6 bases). This CDR3 comprises 13 residues. Between the trimmed V and J ends, which lost 7 bases and 8 bases, there was a span of 15 bases. Germline V gene data show CDR1 as LGHNT and CDR2 as FRNRAP. DNA for the CDR3: TGTGCTAGTGCCCTCGGGAGCGTGGATGAGCAGTTCTTC. Amino acids: CASALGSVDEQFF. The whole variable domain, filled in from reference TRBV12-5 and TRBJ2-1, reads DARVTQTPRHKVTEMGQEVTMRCQPILGHNTVFWYRQTMMQGLELLAYFRNRAPLDDSGMPKDRFSAEMPDATLATLKIQPSEPRDSAVYFCASALGSVDEQFFGPGTRLTVL.

CDR3 DNA sequence: TGTGCCAGCAGTCCGATGAAAAGAGTGTTTTTT. It yields the protein CASSPMKRVFF. This chain connects TRBV28 to TRBJ1-4; D is undetermined. The CDR3 runs 11 residues. The V gene's germline CDR1 is MDHEN and CDR2 SYDVKM. V was clipped by 5 bases and J by 15 bases, with 13 bases between them.

V gene TRBV7-6 combines with J gene TRBJ1-1; TRBD1 is a possible D gene (5 bases). The CDR3 is 16 residues long. V lost 1 base to trimming and J lost 4 bases, with 16 bases between them. Germline-derived CDR1 and CDR2 are SGHVS and FNYEAQ. CDR3 sequence (DNA): TGTGCCAGCAGCTTAGAGAGGGGTTTTCAAGGCACTGAAGCTTTCTTT. Its protein product is CASSLERGFQGTEAFF.

V usage is TRBV14 and J usage is TRBJ2-7, with 8 bases lining up with TRBD1. With 1 base clipped from V and 2 bases from J, the junction kept 10 bases outside the gene matches. Germline CDR1 reads SGHDN; CDR2 reads FVKESK. There are 17 residues in the CDR3. The CDR3 reads CASSQAMGTGGAYEQYF. The CDR3 region has the DNA TGTGCCAGCAGCCAAGCGATGGGGACAGGAGGAGCCTACGAGCAGTACTTC.

The chain is built from TRBV5-5 and TRBJ2-3; TRBD1 matches 9 bases. Per the germline V gene, CDR1 is SGHKS and CDR2 is YYEKEE (reference sequence). With V trimmed by 2 bases and J by 1 base, 5 bases remained unmatched. This CDR3 is 16 amino acids long. In DNA, the CDR3 is TGTGCCAGCAGCTTTGCGGGACAGGGACGCACAGATACGCAGTATTTT. As protein: CASSFAGQGRTDTQYF.

The rearrangement uses TRBV6-2 or TRBV6-3 and TRBJ1-6, with D perhaps matching TRBD1 (6 bases). Germline V lookup: CDR1 MNHEY, CDR2 SVGEGT. This CDR3 contains 15 residues. The ends were cut back, 5 bases at V and 5 bases at J, with 13 bases in the middle. CDR3 DNA sequence: TGTGCCAGCAGTACTTCAAGGGGGAATAATTCACCCCTCCACTTT. Encoded protein: CASSTSRGNNSPLHF.

This rearrangement joins TRBV10-1 to TRBJ1-2; 8 positions match TRBD1. The CDR3 loop spans 15 amino acids. Germline loops: CDR1 WNHNN, CDR2 SYGVQD (reference sequence). V lost 7 bases and J lost 0; bases outside the gene matches: 7. This CDR3 reads CASIFGQGTNYGYTF. The CDR3 DNA reads as TGCGCCAGCATTTTTGGACAGGGCACTAACTATGGCTACACCTTC.

This chain links TRBV7-3 with TRBJ2-1; 8 bases are a match to TRBD1. CDR1 is SGHTA, CDR2 FQGTGA, per germline. The CDR3 is 14 residues long. V trimming: 5 bases; J trimming: 6 bases; junction bases outside the gene matches: 6. CDR3 sequence reads: CASSPPGGLNEQFF. The CDR3 nucleotides are TGTGCCAGCAGCCCCCCAGGGGGCCTCAATGAGCAGTTCTTC.